These 27 T cell receptor beta chains originate from one sample sequenced in a study of blood T cell repertoires in COVID-19. Profiling relied on immunoSEQ multiplex PCR, and the TCRdb table lists in-frame clones only, not all of them. The profile shows some 200,000 clones, around four fifths of them singletons. Sequenced input: peripheral blood. These TCRs come from a human donor with acute or convalescent COVID-19. The donor label of this sample is uncertain.

The chain has TRBV18 and TRBJ1-1; 11 bases align to TRBD1. This CDR3 comprises 16 residues. V dropped 3 bases and J dropped 4; count of bases not matched to a gene: 7. Germline assignment: CDR1 KGHSH and CDR2 LQKENI. Here the CDR3 reads CASSPWTGGLGTEAFF. DNA for the CDR3: TGTGCCAGCTCACCTTGGACAGGGGGCTTGGGCACTGAAGCTTTCTTT.

This clone appeared a few times. The chain employs TRBV6-5 and TRBJ2-7, with 10 bases fitting TRBD1. The V gene end was trimmed by 6 bases and the J gene end by 5 bases; junction bases not matched to a gene: 7. This CDR3 contains 14 residues. Looked up from germline, CDR1 is MNHEY and CDR2 is SVGAGI. DNA for the CDR3: TGTGCCAGCAGGACAGGGGGCCTCGCCGACGAGCAGTACTTC. Protein product: CASRTGGLADEQYF.

This clone has a single count. The rearrangement uses TRBV18 and TRBJ1-5, with TRBD1 as a possible D gene (6 bases). Trimming shortened V by 6 bases and J by 0 bases, and 12 bases separated the two germline ends. The CDR3 runs 15 residues. Germline-derived CDR1 and CDR2 are KGHSH and LQKENI. CDR3: CASSLGQLSNQPQHF. CDR3 DNA sequence: TGTGCCAGCTCTCTCGGACAGCTTAGCAATCAGCCCCAGCATTTT.

This chain links TRBV3-1 (or the pseudogene TRBV3-2) with TRBJ1-1; D is ambiguous. V lost 1 base, J lost 11 bases, and 11 bases lay in between. The CDR3 contains 12 residues. Germline CDR1 is LGHDT and CDR2 is YNNKEL (reference sequence). In DNA, the CDR3 is TGTGCCAGCAGCCAAGGACCTCCGGGGGCTTTCTTT. This sequence encodes CASSQGPPGAFF.

The chain combines TRBV5-1 with TRBJ2-1; 12 nucleotides align to TRBD2. This CDR3 contains 16 residues. Germline V gene sequence: CDR1 SGHRS, CDR2 YFSETQ. Losses at the gene ends were 4 bases for V and 7 bases for J; bases not matched to a gene: 9. CDR3 in amino acids: CASSEMGLAGGNEQFF. The CDR3 region has the DNA TGCGCCAGCAGCGAGATGGGGCTAGCGGGAGGGAATGAGCAGTTCTTC.

This chain joins TRBV5-6 and TRBJ2-7; tentative D call: TRBD2 (7 bases). The V and J ends lost 9 bases and 3 bases respectively, with 16 bases between them. Germline assignment: CDR1 SGHDT and CDR2 YYEEEE. This CDR3 has 13 residues. CDR3: CATGRRGGYEQYF. The CDR3 DNA is TGTGCCACCGGGAGGAGAGGGGGCTACGAGCAGTACTTC. Variable domain in full (rest from reference TRBV5-6 and TRBJ2-7): DAGVTQSPTHLIKTRGQQVTLRCSPKSGHDTVSWYQQALGQGPQFIFQYYEEEERQRGNFPDRFSGHQFPNYSSELNVNALLLGDSALYLCATGRRGGYEQYFGPGTRLTVT.

This clone was observed once. The chain is built from TRBV5-5 and TRBJ2-1; D gene unclear. Trimming cost V 4 bases and J 0 bases, with 11 bases left between them. The CDR3 contains 15 residues. The germline V gene has CDR1 SGHKS and CDR2 YYEKEE (reference sequence). CDR3 nucleotides: TGTGCCAGCAGCAGAGCGCCGAGCTCCTACAATGAGCAGTTCTTC. Its translation: CASSRAPSSYNEQFF.

This clone was found a few times. V is TRBV19 and J is TRBJ2-7; tentative D call: TRBD1 (5 bases). The ends were cut back, 2 bases at V and 2 bases at J, with 13 bases in the middle. Germline CDR1 and CDR2: LNHDA and SQIVND (reference sequence). The CDR3 length is 15 residues. CDR3 sequence reads: CASSIQGLPTYEQYF. The CDR3 coding sequence is TGTGCCAGTAGTATACAGGGTTTACCAACCTACGAGCAGTACTTC.

This rearrangement joins TRBV7-8 to TRBJ2-7; 7 bases are a match to TRBD2. Per germline, CDR1 SGHVS and CDR2 FQNEAQ. V was pared by 4 bases and J by 2 bases, with 5 bases of the junction left unmatched. This CDR3 is built from 14 residues. The CDR3 sequence is CASSSSGAPYEQYF. CDR3 sequence (DNA): TGTGCCAGCAGCTCTAGCGGAGCCCCCTACGAGCAGTACTTC. The full variable domain, with the rest looked up from reference TRBV7-8 and TRBJ2-7, is GAGVSQSPRYKVAKRGQDVALRCDPISGHVSLFWYQQALGQGPEFLTYFQNEAQLDKSGLPSDRFFAERPEGSVSTLKIQRTQQEDSAVYLCASSSSGAPYEQYFGPGTRLTVT.

This chain uses TRBV28 with TRBJ1-2; the match to TRBD1 covers 7 bases. The CDR3 sequence is 16 residues long. V shed 3 bases, J shed 4 bases, and the junction held 11 bases outside the gene matches. The germline gives CDR1 MDHEN, CDR2 SYDVKM. The CDR3 DNA reads TGTGCCAGCAGTTTTGGGGTTGGGCAGGGGGGCTATGGCTACACCTTC. Residues: CASSFGVGQGGYGYTF.

The gene calls are TRBV18 and TRBJ1-3; D is ambiguous. Between the trimmed V and J ends, which lost 6 bases and 0 bases, there was a span of 6 bases. Germline V CDR1 and CDR2: KGHSH, LQKENI. CDR3 length: 13 residues. The CDR3 here is CASSSRSGNTIYF. The CDR3 coding sequence is TGTGCCAGCTCTAGCCGCTCTGGAAACACCATATATTTT. Combining the CDR3 with reference TRBV18 and TRBJ1-3 gives the whole variable domain NAGVMQNPRHLVRRRGQEARLRCSPMKGHSHVYWYRQLPEEGLKFMVYLQKENIIDESGMPKERFSAEFPKEGPSILRIQQVVRGDSAAYFCASSSRSGNTIYFGEGSWLTVV.

V is TRBV9 and J is TRBJ2-3; 9 bases align to TRBD1. The J segment lost 4 bases and the V segment lost 3 bases, leaving 9 bases of the junction unmatched. Germline CDR1 and CDR2: SGDLS and YYNGEE. This CDR3 spans 16 amino acids. The CDR3 loop is CASSDLRTGVSDTQYF. The CDR3 DNA reads TGTGCCAGCAGCGACCTCCGGACAGGGGTATCAGATACGCAGTATTTT. Full variable domain (remainder filled in from reference TRBV9 and TRBJ2-3): DSGVTQTPKHLITATGQRVTLRCSPRSGDLSVYWYQQSLDQGLQFLIQYYNGEERAKGNILERFSAQQFPDLHSELNLSSLELGDSALYFCASSDLRTGVSDTQYFGPGTRLTVL.

This sequence joins TRBV27 and TRBJ1-2; a weak D match, TRBD1 (5 bases). V was trimmed by 2 bases and J by 7 bases, leaving 17 bases between them. Germline loops: CDR1 MNHEY, CDR2 SMNVEV (reference sequence). The CDR3 spans 15 residues. The CDR3 protein is CASSLMGQGRRGYTF. The CDR3 DNA is TGTGCCAGCAGTTTAATGGGGCAGGGTAGGCGTGGCTACACCTTC.

This chain joins TRBV9 and TRBJ2-1; TRBD2 aligns across 9 bases. Trimming took 2 bases from V and 8 from J; bases not matched to a gene: 5. The germline V gene encodes CDR1 SGDLS and CDR2 YYNGEE. CDR3 length equals 14 residues. DNA for the CDR3: TGTGCCAGCAGCGTCATCGGGACTAGCCATGAGCAGTTCTTC. This sequence encodes CASSVIGTSHEQFF.

This chain joins TRBV5-4 and TRBJ2-3; a possible D gene is TRBD2 (5 bases). CDR1 and CDR2 from the germline V gene are SGHNT and YYREEE (reference sequence). The CDR3 spans 15 residues. Trimming removed 4 bases at V and 3 bases at J, with 15 bases between. The CDR3 reads CASSREGSSTDTQYF. CDR3 DNA: TGTGCCAGCAGCAGAGAGGGCAGTTCAACAGATACGCAGTATTTT. Together with reference TRBV5-4 and TRBJ2-3, the CDR3 gives the full variable domain: ETGVTQSPTHLIKTRGQQVTLRCSSQSGHNTVSWYQQALGQGPQFIFQYYREEENGRGNFPPRFSGLQFPNYSSELNVNALELDDSALYLCASSREGSSTDTQYFGPGTRLTVL.

This clone was seen just once. V is TRBV5-1 and J is TRBJ1-5; 7 nucleotides align to TRBD1. Germline V gives CDR1 SGHRS, CDR2 YFSETQ. The CDR3 is made up of 15 amino acids. The V gene end was trimmed by 4 bases and the J gene end by 3 bases; junction bases not matched to a gene: 7. This chain's CDR3 is CASSPTTGPNQPQHF. The CDR3 nucleotides are TGCGCCAGCAGCCCAACGACAGGGCCCAATCAGCCCCAGCATTTT.

The gene calls are TRBV19 and TRBJ1-1; 7 nucleotides line up with TRBD1. J was trimmed by 0 bases and V by 8 bases; bases with no gene match: 9. Germline V lookup: CDR1 LNHDA, CDR2 SQIVND (reference sequence). The CDR3 is 15 amino acids. The CDR3 protein is CASFDRAGMNTEAFF. Here the CDR3 DNA reads TGTGCCAGTTTCGACAGGGCTGGTATGAACACTGAAGCTTTCTTT.

This clone appeared a few times. The chain joins TRBV5-8 to TRBJ1-1; weak D call: TRBD1 (5 bases). The germline gives CDR1 SGHTS, CDR2 YDEGEE. CDR3 length equals 16 residues. V was trimmed by 0 bases and J by 1 base, leaving 13 bases between them. The CDR3 DNA reads as TGTGCCAGCAGCTTGGATGGGGCACCGGGGAACACTGAAGCTTTCTTT. Translating gives CASSLDGAPGNTEAFF.

The gene calls are TRBV30 and TRBJ2-7, with 11 bases fitting TRBD1. V shed 0 bases and J 4 bases; nucleotides not matched to a gene: 5. The CDR3 covers 15 residues. Germline V gene lookup returns CDR1 GTSNPN and CDR2 SVGIG (reference sequence). The CDR3 DNA follows: TGTGCCTGGAGTGTAGGACAGGGGGCAATTTACGAGCAGTACTTC. Its translation: CAWSVGQGAIYEQYF.

This clone was detected many times. The chain joins TRBV7-8 to TRBJ1-3; TRBD1 matches at 9 bases. CDR1 is SGHVS, CDR2 FQNEAQ, per germline. After removal of 0 bases from V and 0 bases from J, the junction contained 0 bases not matched to a gene. The CDR3 sequence is 16 residues long. The CDR3: CASSLAGQGSGNTIYF. The CDR3 DNA reads TGTGCCAGCAGCTTAGCGGGACAGGGCTCTGGAAACACCATATATTTT. The full variable domain, in which reference TRBV7-8 and TRBJ1-3 provide the parts outside the CDR3, is GAGVSQSPRYKVAKRGQDVALRCDPISGHVSLFWYQQALGQGPEFLTYFQNEAQLDKSGLPSDRFFAERPEGSVSTLKIQRTQQEDSAVYLCASSLAGQGSGNTIYFGEGSWLTVV.

The chain combines TRBV11-2 with TRBJ2-7, with TRBD2 matching 9 bases. The germline V gene encodes CDR1 SGHAT and CDR2 FQNNGV. This CDR3 has 13 residues. V gave up 6 bases and J gave up 3 bases; unmatched junction bases: 3. The CDR3 nucleotides read TGTGCCAGCAGGACTAGCGGAAACTACGAGCAGTACTTC. Protein sequence: CASRTSGNYEQYF. The whole variable domain, filled in from reference TRBV11-2 and TRBJ2-7, reads EAGVAQSPRYKIIEKRQSVAFWCNPISGHATLYWYQQILGQGPKLLIQFQNNGVVDDSQLPKDRFSAERLKGVDSTLKIQPAKLEDSAVYLCASRTSGNYEQYFGPGTRLTVT.

The rearrangement links TRBV27 to TRBJ1-1; no clear D. The V gene's germline CDR1 is MNHEY and CDR2 SMNVEV (reference sequence). The CDR3 is 14 amino acids. Trimming pared 5 bases from V and 0 bases from J, leaving 10 bases between. The CDR3 bases are TGTGCCAGCAGTCCTCAGTACATGAACACTGAAGCTTTCTTT. It translates to CASSPQYMNTEAFF.

This chain joins TRBV14 and TRBJ2-5; D ambiguous. The CDR3 totals 15 residues. Germline V CDR1 and CDR2: SGHDN, FVKESK. V was pared by 0 bases and J by 4 bases, with 12 bases between. CDR3 in amino acids: CASSQDIGRTETQYF. The CDR3 nucleotides read TGTGCCAGCAGCCAAGATATTGGCCGAACAGAGACCCAGTACTTC.

This clone has just a few counts. The rearrangement uses TRBV6-6 and TRBJ2-7, with TRBD2 matching 11 bases. V lost 2 bases and J lost 3; bases outside the gene matches: 0. The germline gives CDR1 MNHNY, CDR2 SVGAGI (reference sequence). The length of the CDR3 is 14 residues. CDR3 DNA: TGTGCCAGCAGTTACGGGACTAGCGGCTACGAGCAGTACTTC. It encodes CASSYGTSGYEQYF.

The chain recombines TRBV7-3 with TRBJ1-4; 8 bases map to TRBD1. The CDR3 spans 15 residues. J gave up 8 bases and V 1 base, and 6 bases lay outside the gene matches. Germline CDR1 reads SGHTA; CDR2 reads FQGTGA. This chain's CDR3 is CASSLNGQGNEKLFF. The CDR3 DNA follows: TGTGCCAGCAGCTTAAATGGACAGGGAAACGAAAAACTGTTTTTT.

This clone was counted only a few times. The rearrangement joins TRBV27 to TRBJ2-1; 9 bases align to TRBD2. The CDR3 spans 16 residues. Trimming removed 3 bases from V and 0 bases from J; junction bases left unmatched: 3. The germline gives CDR1 MNHEY, CDR2 SMNVEV (reference sequence). The CDR3 nucleotides are TGTGCCAGCAGTTTCAAGCGGGAGGTCTCCTACAATGAGCAGTTCTTC. Translated: CASSFKREVSYNEQFF.

For this clone: Other DNA sequences in the sample encode the same CDR3. The chain has TRBV11-2 and TRBJ1-1, with no clear D. Germline assignment: CDR1 SGHAT and CDR2 FQNNGV. The CDR3 length is 13 residues. V was clipped by 1 base and J by 1 base, with 4 bases between them. CDR3 sequence (DNA): TGTGCCAGCAGCTTAGTACAGAACACTGAAGCTTTCTTT. Residues: CASSLVQNTEAFF.